The T cell receptor (beta chain) described here comes from a study of CD8 T cells in Susac syndrome. The study's findings and limits: CD4+ T cell repertoires in Susac syndrome lacked clonal expansion.

Points on this clonotype: Its matching antigen is unknown.

Germline V gene sequence: CDR1 SGHDT, CDR2 YYEEEE. Trimming pared 4 bases from V and 1 base from J, leaving 18 bases between. The CDR3 has 16 amino acids. RNA totalling roughly 0.45 to 1 ug underwent reverse transcription with random hexamers. TCRdb itself ran the immunoSEQ multiplex PCR reads through MiXCR, one entry per CDR3 protein. The data show about 150,000 distinct CDR3 sequences, with approximately 95% seen just once and 0.16% held by the top ten. The authors sequenced TCR beta from blood CD8+ and CD4+ T cells. The chain recombines TRBV5-6 with TRBJ2-7, with D perhaps matching TRBD2 (6 bases). This clonotype was sampled from a human donor with Susac syndrome. The sequencing sample was made of CD4+ T cells from PBMCs. The CDR3 coding sequence is TGTGCCAGCAGCCCGCGGGGTGCCCCATCATCCTACGAGCAGTACTTC. This gives the protein CASSPRGAPSSYEQYF. Supplemented by reference TRBV5-6 and TRBJ2-7, the full variable domain reads DAGVTQSPTHLIKTRGQQVTLRCSPKSGHDTVSWYQQALGQGPQFIFQYYEEEERQRGNFPDRFSGHQFPNYSSELNVNALLLGDSALYLCASSPRGAPSSYEQYFGPGTRLTVT.